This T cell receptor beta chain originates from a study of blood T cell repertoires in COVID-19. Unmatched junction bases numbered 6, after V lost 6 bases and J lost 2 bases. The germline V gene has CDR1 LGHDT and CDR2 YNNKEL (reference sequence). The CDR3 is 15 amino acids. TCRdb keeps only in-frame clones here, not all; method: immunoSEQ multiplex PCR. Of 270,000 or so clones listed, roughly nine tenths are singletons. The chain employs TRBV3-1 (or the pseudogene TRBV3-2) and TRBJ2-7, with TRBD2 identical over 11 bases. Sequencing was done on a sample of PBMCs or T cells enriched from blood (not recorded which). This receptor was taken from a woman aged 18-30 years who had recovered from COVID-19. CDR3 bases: TGTGCCAGCAGTCGGACTAGCGGGCCCACCTACGAGCAGTACTTC. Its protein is CASSRTSGPTYEQYF.